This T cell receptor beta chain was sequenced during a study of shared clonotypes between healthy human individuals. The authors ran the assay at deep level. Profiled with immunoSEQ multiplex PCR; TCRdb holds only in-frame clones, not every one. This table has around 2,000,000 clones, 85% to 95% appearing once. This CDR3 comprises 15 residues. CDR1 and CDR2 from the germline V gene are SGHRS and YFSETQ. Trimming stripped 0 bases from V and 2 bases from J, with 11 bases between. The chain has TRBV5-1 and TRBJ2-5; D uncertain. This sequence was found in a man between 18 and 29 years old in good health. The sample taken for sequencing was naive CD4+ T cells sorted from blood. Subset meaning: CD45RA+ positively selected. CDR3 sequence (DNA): TGCGCCAGCAGCTTGGCTTTTCGGATTCAAGAGACCCAGTACTTC. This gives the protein CASSLAFRIQETQYF.